The 19 T cell receptor beta chains below all came from one sample that was sequenced in a study of blood T cell repertoires in COVID-19. TCRdb keeps only in-frame clones here, not all; method: immunoSEQ multiplex PCR. The sample lists some 56,000 clones, approximately 83% occurring once. The sample consisted of peripheral blood. The source is a man at least 80 years old with COVID-19, enrolled during active disease.

CDR3: CASRPGQLNQPQHF. For the CDR3, the DNA is TGTGCCAGCAGGCCCGGACAGCTCAATCAGCCCCAGCATTTT. The J gene is TRBJ1-5, the V gene TRBV2; a weak D match, TRBD1 (6 bases). The germline V gene encodes CDR1 SNHLY and CDR2 FYNNEI. V was cut by 6 bases and J by 3 bases, with 12 bases left in between. CDR3 length: 14 residues.

The genes are TRBV10-2 and TRBJ2-1; 9 positions match TRBD1. Germline V gene sequence: CDR1 WSHSY, CDR2 SAAADI. The junction had 5 bases not matched to a gene; V was cut back by 3 bases and J by 5 bases. This CDR3 region has 15 residues. CDR3 loop: CASSEGTGTNNEQFF. DNA of the CDR3: TGCGCCAGCAGTGAAGGGACAGGGACGAACAATGAGCAGTTCTTC.

The chain couples TRBV24-1 to TRBJ1-2, with D possibly matching TRBD1 (6 bases). CDR3 size: 13 residues. Germline assignment: CDR1 KGHDR and CDR2 SFDVKD. V dropped 5 bases and J dropped 2 bases, with 8 bases sitting between them. This CDR3 reads CATSARGNYGYTF. The CDR3 nucleotides read TGTGCCACCAGTGCAAGGGGGAACTATGGCTACACCTTC.

The chain couples TRBV19 to TRBJ2-3; 14 bases align to TRBD2. With 3 bases clipped from V and 3 bases from J, the junction kept 2 bases outside the gene matches. Germline V gives CDR1 LNHDA, CDR2 SQIVND (reference sequence). The CDR3 consists of 16 residues. Here the CDR3 reads CASSMGLAGATDTQYF. CDR3 in DNA: TGTGCCAGTAGTATGGGACTAGCGGGAGCGACAGATACGCAGTATTTT.

This chain joins TRBV30 and TRBJ1-1; D is perhaps TRBD1 (5 bases). Germline values: CDR1 GTSNPN, CDR2 SVGIG (reference sequence). The CDR3 length is 13 residues. V dropped 4 bases and J dropped 5 bases, with 14 bases sitting between them. The CDR3 loop reads CAWNPGPRTEAFF. The CDR3 coding sequence is TGTGCCTGGAATCCAGGGCCGAGGACTGAAGCTTTCTTT.

The rearrangement links TRBV3-1 (or the pseudogene TRBV3-2) to TRBJ1-1, with 8 bases aligning to TRBD1. This CDR3 region has 15 residues. V trimming: 4 bases; J trimming: 4 bases; junction bases outside the gene matches: 8. Germline V CDR1 and CDR2: LGHDT, YNNKEL (reference sequence). The CDR3 is CASSLVDRAATEAFF. In nucleotides, the CDR3 is TGTGCCAGCAGCCTAGTGGACAGGGCCGCCACTGAAGCTTTCTTT.

This chain links TRBV6-5 with TRBJ2-2; no reliable D call. This CDR3 comprises 15 residues. V shed 2 bases and J shed 0 bases, with 7 bases lying between them. CDR1 and CDR2 from the germline V gene are MNHEY and SVGAGI. The CDR3 DNA reads TGTGCCAGCAGTTACAAACTTTCGAACACCGGGGAGCTGTTTTTT. It is translated as CASSYKLSNTGELFF.

The chain uses TRBV7-9 and TRBJ2-7; 7 bases match TRBD1. The V and J ends lost 3 bases and 2 bases, in that order; junction bases with no gene match: 4. This CDR3 is 14 amino acids long. CDR1 and CDR2 (germline): SEHNR, FQNEAQ (reference sequence). The CDR3 spells CASSFRTGAYEQYF. CDR3 bases: TGTGCCAGCAGCTTTCGGACAGGAGCCTACGAGCAGTACTTC.

V and J are TRBV3-1 (or the pseudogene TRBV3-2) and TRBJ2-7, with 10 nucleotides matching TRBD1. Germline-derived CDR1 and CDR2 are LGHDT and YNNKEL (reference sequence). The CDR3 runs 14 residues. V trimming: 4 bases; J trimming: 6 bases; junction bases outside the gene matches: 6. CDR3 sequence: CASSLPGQGTEQYF. As DNA, the CDR3 is TGTGCCAGCAGCCTGCCGGGACAGGGGACCGAGCAGTACTTC.

The chain employs TRBV11-3 and TRBJ2-7, with a tentative D call TRBD1 (5 bases). The germline V gene encodes CDR1 SGHNT and CDR2 YENEEA. The CDR3 is 15 residues long. The germline V and J ends were trimmed by 5 bases and 6 bases, with 20 bases remaining between them. The CDR3 sequence: CASSRRGYPHIEQYF. The CDR3 bases are TGTGCCAGCAGCCGAAGGGGCTACCCACACATCGAGCAGTACTTC.

For the CDR3, the DNA is TGTGCCTGGTCAAAACAGGGGGCGCGGGAGACCCAGTACTTC. Translated, it gives CAWSKQGARETQYF. This sequence joins TRBV30 and TRBJ2-5; the match to TRBD1 covers 9 bases. With 5 bases clipped from V and 5 bases from J, the junction kept 9 bases outside the gene matches. CDR1 is GTSNPN and CDR2 is SVGIG in the germline V gene (reference sequence). The CDR3 is made up of 14 amino acids.

The V gene is TRBV7-8, the J gene TRBJ1-6; D gene unclear. V lost 1 base to trimming and J lost 10 bases, with 11 bases between them. Germline loops: CDR1 SGHVS, CDR2 FQNEAQ. The CDR3 length is 14 residues. The CDR3 here is CASSLVAGVSPLHF. The CDR3 nucleotides read TGTGCCAGCAGCTTAGTCGCGGGCGTCTCACCCCTCCACTTT. Drawing the rest from reference TRBV7-8 and TRBJ1-6, the complete variable domain is GAGVSQSPRYKVAKRGQDVALRCDPISGHVSLFWYQQALGQGPEFLTYFQNEAQLDKSGLPSDRFFAERPEGSVSTLKIQRTQQEDSAVYLCASSLVAGVSPLHFGNGTRLTVT.

This clone was counted only a few times. The chain carries TRBV7-6 and TRBJ2-5, with D tentatively TRBD1 (7 bases). The germline V and J ends were trimmed by 4 bases and 2 bases, with 17 bases remaining between them. The CDR3 spans 16 residues. Germline CDR1 reads SGHVS; CDR2 reads FNYEAQ. The CDR3 sequence: CASSSRGQGGQETQYF. The CDR3 DNA is TGTGCCAGCAGCTCCCGGGGGCAGGGGGGTCAAGAGACCCAGTACTTC.

The gene calls are TRBV5-1 and TRBJ1-1; D is possibly TRBD1 (5 bases). This CDR3 is built from 14 residues. Trimming left V 0 bases short and J 3 bases short, with 9 bases between. Germline V gene sequence: CDR1 SGHRS, CDR2 YFSETQ. Here the CDR3 reads CASSLGQWDTEAFF. CDR3 DNA: TGCGCCAGCAGCTTGGGACAGTGGGACACTGAAGCTTTCTTT.

This chain joins TRBV7-9 and TRBJ2-3; TRBD2 aligns across 13 bases. The CDR3 has 15 amino acids. J lost 6 bases, V lost 5 bases, and 5 bases had no gene match. Germline V gene lookup returns CDR1 SEHNR and CDR2 FQNEAQ (reference sequence). The CDR3 here is CASSPGTSGMDTQYF. CDR3 sequence (DNA): TGTGCCAGCAGCCCCGGGACTAGCGGGATGGATACGCAGTATTTT. The full variable domain, rest sourced from reference TRBV7-9 and TRBJ2-3, is DTGVSQNPRHKITKRGQNVTFRCDPISEHNRLYWYRQTLGQGPEFLTYFQNEAQLEKSRLLSDRFSAERPKGSFSTLEIQRTEQGDSAMYLCASSPGTSGMDTQYFGPGTRLTVL.

CDR3 in DNA: TGCGCCAGCACCCTCCAACCGGCTAGCTCCTACAATGAGCAGTTCTTC. This translates into CASTLQPASSYNEQFF. The chain carries TRBV5-1 and TRBJ2-1, with D uncertain. CDR1 SGHRS and CDR2 YFSETQ come from the germline V gene. The ends were cut back, 6 bases at V and 0 bases at J, with 16 bases in the middle. The CDR3 runs 16 residues.

The chain carries TRBV10-3 and TRBJ2-7, with a weak D call TRBD1 (6 bases). V was trimmed by 4 bases and J by 6 bases, leaving 13 bases between them. Germline loops: CDR1 ENHRY, CDR2 SYGVKD. The CDR3 runs to 13 residues. CDR3 coding DNA: TGTGCCATCAGTGGACAGGTTCAGGGCGAGCAGTACTTC. This translates into CAISGQVQGEQYF.

The J gene is TRBJ1-4, the V gene TRBV6-5; D is uncertain. The CDR3 covers 15 residues. Germline lookup yields CDR1 MNHEY and CDR2 SVGAGI. Trimming left V 4 bases short and J 0 bases short, with 9 bases between. DNA of the CDR3: TGTGCCAGCAGTTCCTCCGGAGCAACTAATGAAAAACTGTTTTTT. Translation: CASSSSGATNEKLFF.

V is TRBV9 and J is TRBJ1-2; D is possibly TRBD1 (6 bases). V gave up 3 bases and J gave up 4 bases, with 13 bases separating them. Per germline, CDR1 SGDLS and CDR2 YYNGEE. The CDR3 length is 14 residues. This CDR3 is CASSAAGAGYGYTF. The CDR3 DNA sequence: TGTGCCAGCAGCGCGGCAGGGGCGGGCTATGGCTACACCTTC.